This entry lists 32 T cell receptor delta chains sequenced from one sample in a study of gamma-delta T cells after stem cell transplantation. TCRdb re-called clones from the RT-PCR reads using CATT. Of about 760 delta-chain clones in the sample, 2.1% were seen once. The sample comprised gamma-delta T cells. The receptors stem from a human donor. It is not recorded whose cells these are; they may come from a transplant donor.

A few counts support this clone. This likely came from a read error, as a far larger clone is one base away. Other DNA sequences in the sample encode the same CDR3. The chain is built from TRDV2 and TRDJ3, with D possibly TRDD3 on 6 matching bases. The CDR3 consists of 17 residues. CDR1 and CDR2 from the germline V gene are GEAIGNYY and EKD. CDR3 sequence reads: CACDTGISSWDTRQMFF. CDR3 sequence (DNA): TGTGCCTGTGACACCGGGATAAGCTCCTGGGATACCCGACAGATGTTTTTC.

In the case of this clone: A read error is likely here: a far larger clone is one base away. This specimen includes other DNA sequences encoding the same CDR3. The V call is TRDV1, the J call TRDJ1; D is perhaps TRDD3 (7 bases). The CDR3 length is 21 residues. From germline, CDR1 is TSWWSYY and CDR2 QGS. The CDR3 region is CALGELVPKRGDRSFPDKLIF. The CDR3, as DNA: TGTGCCCTTGGGGAATTAGTACCTAAACGAGGGGATAGGTCCTTCCCCGATAAACTCATCTTT.

This clone was detected only a few times. This is likely an artifact of a read error, given a far larger clone one base away. Different DNA sequences within this sample yield the same CDR3. V gene TRDV2 combines with J gene TRDJ3, with TRDD3 matching over 8 bases. There are 18 residues in the CDR3. Germline loops: CDR1 GEAIGNYY, CDR2 EKD. V shed 2 bases, J shed 0 bases, and the junction held 5 bases outside the gene matches. CDR3 amino acids: CACDNTGGYSWDTRQMFF. Here the CDR3 DNA reads TGTGCCTGTGACAATACCGGGGGATACTCCTGGGACACCCGACAGATGTTTTTC.

With respect to this clone: TCRdb attributes to this sequence the protein of a much larger clone, which differs from the DNA translation at residue 6; a read error is likely, and the protein displayed is translated from the DNA. The chain joins TRDV2 to TRDJ3, with a possible D match to TRDD3 (5 bases). Deletions cut 0 bases from V and 0 bases from J, with 8 bases between. The CDR3 contains 17 residues. Germline V gene lookup returns CDR1 GEAIGNYY and CDR2 EKD. The CDR3 is CACDTRISSWDTRQMFF. The CDR3 region has the DNA TGTGCCTGTGACACCAGGATAAGCTCCTGGGACACCCGACAGATGTTTTTC.

About this clone: A far larger clone is one nucleotide away, so this likely arose from a read error. V and J are TRDV3 and TRDJ2; 8 nucleotides match TRDD3. The CDR3 loop spans 16 amino acids. Germline CDR1 is TVYSNPD and CDR2 is GDNSRS (reference sequence). The V and J ends lost 0 bases and 6 bases, in that order; junction bases with no gene match: 12. CDR3 sequence: CAFSRWDTGLAAQLFF. CDR3 DNA sequence: TGTGCCTTTAGTAGGTGGGATACGGGCTTGGCAGCACAACTCTTCTTT.

This clone was found a few times. TCRdb pairs this DNA with a much larger clone's protein that differs at residue 8, likely a read error; the protein shown was translated from the DNA. The chain joins TRDV2 to TRDJ1; 7 bases are shared with TRDD3. The CDR3 is made up of 14 amino acids. CDR1 and CDR2 (germline): GEAIGNYY, EKD. The J segment lost 0 bases and the V segment lost 4 bases, leaving 4 bases of the junction unmatched. The CDR3 nucleotides are TGTGCCTGTGATGGGGGGATCTACACCGATAAACTCATCTTT. Protein: CACDGGIYTDKLIF.

This clone showed up just a few times. It is likely a read error: a sequence one base away is far more abundant. Distinct nucleotide sequences in the sample also encode this CDR3. This sequence joins TRDV3 and TRDJ2, with 8 nucleotides matching TRDD3. Per germline, CDR1 TVYSNPD and CDR2 GDNSRS (reference sequence). CDR3 length equals 16 residues. DNA of the CDR3: TGCGCCTTTAGTAGGTGGGATACGGGCTTGACAGCACAACTCTTCTTT. Its translation: CAFSRWDTGLTAQLFF. Using reference TRDV3 and TRDJ2 for the parts outside the CDR3, the full variable domain is CDKVTQSSPDQTVASGSEVVLLCTYDTVYSNPDLFWYRIRPDYSFQFVFYGDNSRSEGADFTQGRFSVKHILTQKAFHLVISPVRTEDSATYYCAFSRWDTGLTAQLFFGKGTQLIVEP.

This clone was observed a handful of times. This likely came from a read error, as a far larger clone is one base away. Other DNA sequences from this sample encode an identical CDR3 as well. The CDR3 loop is CALGESEGLPYTDKLIF. DNA for the CDR3: TGTGCTCTTGGGGAAAGTGAGGGACTCCCCTACACCGATAAACTCATCTTT. The chain carries TRDV1 and TRDJ1; no clear D gene. The germline V gene has CDR1 TSWWSYY and CDR2 QGS. The CDR3 is 17 amino acids. V lost 2 bases and J lost 0, with 16 bases in between.

On this clone: The TCRdb protein comes from a much larger clone and disagrees with this DNA's translation at residue 12, likely due to a read error; the protein given here is derived from the DNA. The rearrangement joins TRDV2 to TRDJ3; possible D gene TRDD3, 6 bases. Germline CDR1 and CDR2: GEAIGNYY and EKD. The CDR3 is 17 residues long. For the CDR3, the DNA is TGTGCCTGTGACACCGGGATAAGCTCCTGGGACAACCGACAGATGTTTTTC. As protein: CACDTGISSWDNRQMFF.

As for this clone: This likely traces to a read error, being one base from a far larger clone. Different DNA sequences within this sample yield the same CDR3. The chain links TRDV2 to TRDJ1; 9 bases match TRDD3. This CDR3 is built from 14 residues. V trimming: 4 bases; J trimming: 0 bases; junction bases outside the gene matches: 2. The germline V gene has CDR1 GEAIGNYY and CDR2 EKD. This chain's CDR3 is CACDGGIHTDKLIF. Written as DNA, the CDR3 is TGTGCCTGTGATGGGGGGATACACACCGATAAACTCATCTTT.

In its sample, this clone was seen a few times. The protein TCRdb gives is from a much larger clone and does not agree with this DNA's translation at residue 5, likely a read error; the protein shown here comes from the DNA. The J gene is TRDJ3, the V gene TRDV2; a possible D gene is TRDD3 (6 bases). Trimming stripped 3 bases from V and 0 bases from J, with 11 bases between. The CDR3 runs 17 residues. CDR1 is GEAIGNYY and CDR2 is EKD in the germline V gene. The CDR3 protein is CACDAGISSWDTRQMFF. The CDR3, as DNA: TGTGCCTGTGACGCCGGGATAAGCTCCTGGGACACCCGACAGATGTTTTTC.

About this clone: This sequence is one base from a far larger clone and is likely a read error. V gene TRDV2 combines with J gene TRDJ1; 11 bases line up with TRDD3. Germline trimming cut 0 bases from V and 0 bases from J; bases unmatched to any gene: 14. CDR1 GEAIGNYY and CDR2 EKD come from the germline V gene. The CDR3 has 20 residues. For the CDR3, the DNA is TGTGCCTGTGACACCGTTGGTGGGGGATACGCCAATTTGGACACCGATAAACTCATCTTT. It codes for CACDTVGGGYANLDTDKLIF.

This clone was picked up a small number of times. A far larger clone is one nucleotide away, so this likely arose from a read error. The sample holds other DNA sequences that translate to the same CDR3. Written as DNA, the CDR3 is TGTGCCTGTGACACCGTTGGTGGGGGATACGTCAATTTGGACACCGATAAGCTCATCTTT. It codes for CACDTVGGGYVNLDTDKLIF. The chain carries TRDV2 and TRDJ1; 11 nucleotides agree with TRDD3. Germline V lookup: CDR1 GEAIGNYY, CDR2 EKD. The CDR3 covers 20 residues.

A note on this clone: With a far larger clone one base away, a read error is the likely cause. This same CDR3 is encoded by further DNA sequences in the sample. The chain joins TRDV2 to TRDJ1, with 8 bases matching TRDD3. Germline lookup yields CDR1 GEAIGNYY and CDR2 EKD. CDR3 length equals 18 residues. Trimming removed 5 bases from V and 0 bases from J; junction bases left unmatched: 16. The CDR3 reads CACAPVLGGPKYTDKLIF. In DNA form, the CDR3 reads TGTGCCTGTGCCCCTGTACTGGGGGGTCCCAAGTACACCGATAAACTCATCTTT.

Points on this clone: Since a far larger clone is one base different, this is likely a read error. Additional DNA sequences in this sample encode the identical CDR3. The genes are TRDV1 and TRDJ1; TRDD3 agrees at 8 bases. Germline CDR1 is TSWWSYY and CDR2 is QGS. Trimming at V came to 3 bases and at J to 0 bases, leaving 24 bases not matched to a gene. The CDR3 extends over 22 amino acids. The CDR3 DNA is TGTGCTCTTGGGGAGAACGGCCCCCCTCTTTGGTGGGGGATGAGAAACACCGATAAACTCATCTTT. Amino acids: CALGENGPPLWWGMRNTDKLIF.

As for this clone: TCRdb's listed protein matches a much larger clone and diverges from this DNA's translation at residue 11, likely through a read error; the protein shown comes from the DNA. V usage is TRDV1 and J usage is TRDJ1; 9 bases agree with TRDD3. CDR3 length: 20 amino acids. Germline lookup yields CDR1 TSWWSYY and CDR2 QGS. V shed 0 bases and J 3 bases; nucleotides not matched to a gene: 17. As DNA, the CDR3 is TGTGCTCTTGGGGAACTCCGGGGGATACTTGAGATTAAGGGACCCGATAAACTCATCTTT. The encoded protein is CALGELRGILEIKGPDKLIF.

This clone turned up a few times. This could be a read error, since a much larger clone is one nucleotide away. V and J are TRDV1 and TRDJ2; the match to TRDD3 covers 12 bases. Germline lookup yields CDR1 TSWWSYY and CDR2 QGS. CDR3 length: 20 amino acids. CDR3 sequence (DNA): TGTGCTCTTTTTTCTTGGCCTCCTACTGGGGGATACACACTGACAGCACAACCCTTCTTT. Translating gives CALFSWPPTGGYTLTAQPFF.

This clone is labeled as medium-sized. A much larger clone lies a single base off, so this may be a read error. Because the CDR3's place on the DNA is in doubt, the DNA is left out and the CDR3 is given as listed by TCRdb. At the DNA level, this CDR3 is encoded by other sequences in the same sample as well. The V gene is TRDV3, the J gene TRDJ1; TRDD3 is the table's D call and was not checked against the DNA. Germline lookup yields CDR1 TVYSNPD and CDR2 GDNSRS (reference sequence). The CDR3 comprises 16 residues, both ends counted. This CDR3 reads CAFGRGSTGGFRKLIF.

This clone qualifies as large. This same CDR3 is encoded by further DNA sequences in the sample. The rearrangement links TRDV1 to TRDJ1; D is uncertain. The germline gives CDR1 TSWWSYY, CDR2 QGS. The CDR3 is 14 amino acids. Trimming took 3 bases from V and 7 from J, leaving 15 bases between them. DNA for the CDR3: TGTGCTCTTGGGGAGCCCACCTATTTGGGTAAACTCATCTTT. It encodes CALGEPTYLGKLIF.

By frequency in the sample, this clone is medium-sized. Just one base apart from a much larger clone, this may be a read error. The sample contains more than one DNA sequence encoding this CDR3. This rearrangement joins TRDV1 to TRDJ1, with 8 bases matching TRDD3. The CDR3 consists of 22 residues. CDR1 and CDR2 from the germline V gene are TSWWSYY and QGS. CDR3 protein: CALGTKSPGLPQYWGATDKLIF. The CDR3 nucleotides read TGCGCTCTTGGGACCAAGTCTCCAGGGTTACCCCAGTACTGGGGGGCTACCGATAAACTCATCTTT.

For this clone: This likely traces to a read error, being one base from a far larger clone. The genes are TRDV1 and TRDJ1, with 10 nucleotides matching TRDD3. The V gene end was trimmed by 2 bases and the J gene end by 9 bases; junction bases not matched to a gene: 36. CDR1 is TSWWSYY and CDR2 is QGS in the germline V gene. The CDR3 extends over 24 amino acids. The CDR3 sequence is CALGEEPPTVLGDFPYTLTAQLIF. CDR3 sequence (DNA): TGTGCTCTTGGGGAAGAGCCTCCTACCGTACTGGGGGATTTTCCGTACACTTTGACAGCACAACTCATCTTT.

There are a few counts of this clone. This likely traces to a read error, being one base from a far larger clone. The J gene is TRDJ1, the V gene TRDV1; 8 positions agree with TRDD3. CDR3 length: 22 residues. Germline-derived CDR1 and CDR2 are TSWWSYY and QGS. For the CDR3, the DNA is TGTGCTCTTGGGGAGAACGGCCCCCCTCTTTGGTGGGGGATGAGGAACACCGATAAACTCACCTTT. Its protein product is CALGENGPPLWWGMRNTDKLTF.

This clone was seen more than once but under ten times. This is likely an artifact of a read error, given a far larger clone one base away. Other nucleotide sequences from this sample produce the same CDR3. The chain joins TRDV1 to TRDJ1; TRDD3 matches at 9 bases. After removal of 0 bases from V and 3 bases from J, the junction contained 17 bases not matched to a gene. The germline CDR1 and CDR2 sequences are TSWWSYY and QGS. The length of the CDR3 is 20 residues. The CDR3 loop reads CALGELRGILGIKGPDKLIF. DNA of the CDR3: TGTGCTCTTGGGGAACTCCGGGGGATACTCGGGATTAAGGGACCCGATAAACTCATCTTT.

This clone was seen more than once but under ten times. A far larger clone is only one base removed, so a read error is likely. V and J are TRDV2 and TRDJ1, with D possibly being TRDD3 (5 bases). Trimming stripped 4 bases from V and 0 bases from J, with 11 bases between. This CDR3 is built from 14 residues. Germline assignment: CDR1 GEAIGNYY and CDR2 EKD. The CDR3 is CACDGEIHTDKLIF. CDR3 DNA sequence: TGTGCCTGTGATGGGGAGATCCACACCGATAAACTCATCTTT.

In its sample, this clone was seen a few times. A far larger clone is one nucleotide away, so this likely arose from a read error. Within the sample, other DNA sequences also encode this same CDR3. The rearrangement uses TRDV2 and TRDJ1, with 7 nucleotides matching TRDD3. CDR3 size: 14 residues. Germline CDR1 reads GEAIGNYY; CDR2 reads EKD. V shed 7 bases and J 0 bases; nucleotides not matched to a gene: 7. The CDR3 region is CACDGGIHTDKLIF. The CDR3 DNA reads TGTGCCTGCGATGGGGGGATCCACACCGATAAACTCATCTTT.

This clone was seen a handful of times. This is likely an artifact of a read error, given a far larger clone one base away. The same CDR3 can be traced to other DNA sequences in this sample. The rearrangement joins TRDV1 to TRDJ1; the D call may be TRDD2 or TRDD3 (5 bases each). This CDR3 contains 20 residues. The germline V gene has CDR1 TSWWSYY and CDR2 QGS. The CDR3: CALGEGSLRALGVATDKLIF. Written as DNA, the CDR3 is TGTGCTCTCGGGGAAGGATCCCTACGCGCTTTGGGAGTCGCCACCGATAAACTCATCTTT.

Comment on this clone: With only one base between it and a far larger clone, this is likely a read error. This CDR3 is CAFWGTGGSCTDKLIF. The DNA of the CDR3 is TGTGCCTTTTGGGGGACTGGGGGATCCTGCACCGATAAACTCATCTTT. This chain joins TRDV3 and TRDJ1, with TRDD3 matching 10 bases. The CDR3 is 16 residues long. V trimming: 2 bases; J trimming: 1 base; junction bases outside the gene matches: 10. CDR1 is TVYSNPD, CDR2 GDNSRS, per germline (reference sequence).

About this clone: A read error likely explains why the TCRdb protein, taken from a much larger clone, differs from this DNA's translation at residue 8; the protein shown is translated from the DNA. The chain couples TRDV1 to TRDJ1; D gene unclear. Germline V gene sequence: CDR1 TSWWSYY, CDR2 QGS. The CDR3 covers 14 residues. V was shortened by 1 base and J by 0 bases, with 6 bases between the two germline ends. The chain's CDR3 is CALGERRHTDKLIF. CDR3 DNA: TGTGCTCTTGGGGAACGCCGGCACACCGATAAACTCATCTTT.

This clone was counted between two and nine times. This likely stems from a read error, as it lies one base from a far larger clone. The gene calls are TRDV2 and TRDJ1; 7 positions agree with TRDD3. The junction had 5 bases not matched to a gene; V was cut back by 5 bases and J by 0 bases. The CDR3 loop spans 14 amino acids. The germline CDR1 and CDR2 sequences are GEAIGNYY and EKD. As DNA, the CDR3 is TGTGCCTGTGCTGGGGGGATCCACACCGATAAACTCATCTTT. This translates into CACAGGIHTDKLIF.

This clone was observed a handful of times. TCRdb records a much larger clone's protein for this DNA, with a difference at residue 6 that likely arises from a read error; the protein given is the translation of the DNA. This rearrangement joins TRDV2 to TRDJ1, with 8 bases identical to TRDD3. Per germline, CDR1 GEAIGNYY and CDR2 EKD. The CDR3 has 18 residues. V dropped 5 bases and J dropped 0; count of bases not matched to a gene: 16. The CDR3 region is CACAPALGGPKYTDKLIF. Here the CDR3 DNA reads TGTGCCTGTGCTCCTGCACTGGGGGGTCCCAAGTACACCGATAAACTCATCTTT.

A note on this clone: A read error is the likely source, as a far larger clone sits one nucleotide away. V usage is TRDV1 and J usage is TRDJ1, with 9 bases that match TRDD2. Germline V gene lookup returns CDR1 TSWWSYY and CDR2 QGS. After removal of 1 base from V and 0 bases from J, the junction contained 12 bases not matched to a gene. The CDR3 sequence is 19 residues long. The DNA of the CDR3 is TGTGCTCTTGGGGAACCTGCCTTCCTACAAGAGGGGGACACCGATAAACTCATCTTT. Protein: CALGEPAFLQEGDTDKLIF.

This clone was detected only a few times. TCRdb's listed protein matches a much larger clone and diverges from this DNA's translation at residue 7, likely through a read error; the protein shown comes from the DNA. The chain couples TRDV2 to TRDJ1, with 7 bases fitting TRDD3. J lost 0 bases, V lost 0 bases, and 9 bases had no gene match. The CDR3 has 17 amino acids. Germline values: CDR1 GEAIGNYY, CDR2 EKD. Here the CDR3 reads CACDTPVGYPNTDKLIF. In nucleotides, the CDR3 is TGTGCCTGTGACACCCCTGTGGGATACCCTAACACCGATAAACTCATCTTT.